The clone carrying this TCR beta chain appeared a few times. Its antigen is currently unknown. This CDR3 contains 15 residues. Germline CDR1 reads MGHRA; CDR2 reads YSYEKL. Trimming stripped 0 bases from V and 7 bases from J, with 15 bases between. MiXCR, applied by TCRdb to the 5' RACE reads, yields one record per CDR3 protein. There are hundreds of thousands of distinct CDR3 sequences in the sample; about 23% occur only once, and 9.5% to 15% lies in the top ten. The sample originates from a study of T-cell memory formation after mild COVID-19. On the study more broadly: Each donor largely had its own TCR clusters.

Findings and limits, study-wide: Unconfirmed was the SARS-CoV-2 specificity of second-wave clones that peaked on day 37. Clones that contracted clustered mainly in CM and EM if CD4+ and in EMRA if CD8+. Memory from before infection featured some responding clones, which suggests cross-reactive memory joined.

Sample: PBMCs or a T cell subset sorted from them (not recorded which). The chain combines TRBV4-1 with TRBJ1-2; D possibly corresponds to TRBD1 (6 bases). The clonotype was recovered from an adult woman who had mild COVID-19 (a few samples of this study predate the infection). Cell type and time point are not known. The CDR3, as DNA: TGCGCCAGCAGCCAAGAAGTCCCCCTGACAGGTGGCTACACCTTC. This codes for CASSQEVPLTGGYTF.